This T cell receptor (beta chain) originates from a study of blood T cell repertoires in COVID-19 (dated by TCRdb to 2020 to 2022). About the study as a whole: Collaborator samples came from the United States, Italy and Spain and covered acute and convalescent phases of COVID-19. A freely available public database, intended as a resource for researchers studying the immune response to SARS-CoV-2, is where the repertoires were released. The samples were drawn from the first 160 participants of the ongoing ImmuneRACE study and from 1,254 subjects provided by 6 global collaborators. HLA class I and class II types, where available, came from metadata supplied by the sample provider rather than from assay-based typing. The dataset comprised deeply sampled blood TCRbeta repertoires from subjects exposed to, actively infected with, or recovered from COVID-19. The prospective study material was composed of cDNA or gDNA derived from T cells, B-cell-depleted T cells, or PBMCs. Sample metadata almost always included a de-identified subject ID, COVID-19 status, age in years and sex.

Participants in the prospective study were aged roughly 18 to 100 years, lived in about two dozen United States geographic areas, and enrolled through a virtual design. In the prospective study, cohorts were assigned on the basis of participant-reported clinical history obtained from a screening survey and a study questionnaire. Recovered participants in ImmuneRACE Cohort 3 were defined by two consecutive negative NP/OP PCR tests, clearance by a healthcare professional, or resolution of symptoms. In the prospective study, whole blood, serum and a nasopharyngeal or oropharyngeal swab were collected from each participant by mobile phlebotomists. Participants in the prospective study had the option to provide additional blood draws and questionnaires over an approximately 2-month period. Prospective study blood samples were shipped either frozen or at room temperature before DNA extraction. The germline V gene provides CDR1 SQVTM and CDR2 ANQGSEA. Counted from cysteine to phenylalanine, this CDR3 has 14 amino acids. The entry retains the CDR3 DNA only, 42 bases that are in frame from base 1. The junction shows trimming of 6 bases on V and 7 bases on J, and the gene matches do not reach 11 bases of it.

This clone came up once. Its binding antigen is unknown. Base quality data are lacking; no much larger clone is found one base away. Findings and caveats that apply to the study as a whole: Clinical and demographic metadata were provided uncurated, with the amount varying by source and participant.

The immunoSEQ Assay, a bias-controlled multiplex PCR, was used to amplify TCRbeta CDR3 regions from genomic DNA. Turning to the authors' computational methods: Within the assay, amplification of reference gene primers was used to estimate how many nucleated cells each sample contained. Sequence reads were collapsed and filtered to measure the absolute abundance of every unique TCRbeta CDR3 rearrangement. Productive Simpson clonality was computed per sample as the square root of Simpson's diversity index over productive rearrangements. What TCRdb holds here is the immuneACCESS table cut down to in-frame rearrangements. Part of the clones is not present; checked against another copy, under half of the missing clones reflect an unresolved V gene, and the others are unexplained. The V and J calls and clone size come from that table; D and trimming were worked out from the DNA. This sample has about 310,000 clones in its table, and approximately 83% of those were observed once. Less than 2.5% of the sample rests with the top ten.

Sequencing input: PBMCs or T cells enriched from blood (not recorded which). This TCR came from a man younger than 40 who had recovered from COVID-19. The V gene is TRBV29-1 and the J gene is TRBJ2-1, with TRBD2 identical over 8 junction bases. CDR3 protein: CSVHLLTGGNEQFF. Here is the DNA: TGCAGCGTCCACCTCCTCACGGGGGGGAATGAGCAGTTCTTC.